Here is one T cell receptor beta chain with its context. Antigen: not known. The analysis combined second doses at about 4 or about 12 weeks. Unmatched junction bases numbered 12, after V lost 0 bases and J lost 15 bases. The CDR3 is 15 amino acids. In germline, CDR1 is SGHRS, CDR2 YFSETQ. This sample is drawn from a study of T cell responses to AZD1222 COVID-19 vaccine. Broader study findings: Targeting of unmutated variant regions was reportedly seen in nearly half of spike-specific TCRs. Only five or six individuals given AZD1222 were seropositive at baseline. CD4 TCRs linked to vaccination spanned spike, dominating at 160-218 and 743-854.

Sequencing used immunoSEQ multiplex PCR; TCRdb keeps in-frame clones, though not all of them. The sample shows just under 80,000 clones, 92% of them seen only once. Sequenced material: peripheral blood, taken 28 days after the second AZD1222 dose. The gene calls are TRBV5-1 and TRBJ2-1, with 10 bases lining up with TRBD1. The receptor comes from an adult who received the AZD1222 COVID-19 vaccine. CDR3 in amino acids: CASSLDGSNRDRGFF. For the CDR3, the DNA is TGCGCCAGCAGCTTGGATGGAAGTAATAGGGACAGGGGGTTCTTC.